This T cell receptor (beta chain) was obtained from a study of T cell clonality in common variable immunodeficiency. Details on this clone: The sequence runs out 3 residues before the end of the CDR3; the remainder is reconstructed from the germline J gene.

Most patients and controls had Caucasian heritage. Germline V lookup: CDR1 DFQATT, CDR2 SNEGSKA (reference sequence). With 5 bases removed from V and 8 bases from J, the gap between germline ends came to 10 bases. This CDR3 is 11 amino acids long. Some clones are missing from TCRdb's copy, which holds only in-frame ones; the method was immunoSEQ multiplex PCR. The sample has around 42,000 clones, none seen only once; the top ten hold approximately 2.9%. The V call is TRBV20-1, the J call TRBJ2-1; tentative D call: TRBD1 (5 bases). The sample consisted of peripheral blood mononuclear cells. This clonotype was sampled from a person aged 18 to 75 in good health. Incomplete CDR3 DNA: TGCAGTGCTCACCAGGGCTATGAG. Amino acids: CSAHQGYE. The full-length CDR3 reads as CSAHQGYEQFF.